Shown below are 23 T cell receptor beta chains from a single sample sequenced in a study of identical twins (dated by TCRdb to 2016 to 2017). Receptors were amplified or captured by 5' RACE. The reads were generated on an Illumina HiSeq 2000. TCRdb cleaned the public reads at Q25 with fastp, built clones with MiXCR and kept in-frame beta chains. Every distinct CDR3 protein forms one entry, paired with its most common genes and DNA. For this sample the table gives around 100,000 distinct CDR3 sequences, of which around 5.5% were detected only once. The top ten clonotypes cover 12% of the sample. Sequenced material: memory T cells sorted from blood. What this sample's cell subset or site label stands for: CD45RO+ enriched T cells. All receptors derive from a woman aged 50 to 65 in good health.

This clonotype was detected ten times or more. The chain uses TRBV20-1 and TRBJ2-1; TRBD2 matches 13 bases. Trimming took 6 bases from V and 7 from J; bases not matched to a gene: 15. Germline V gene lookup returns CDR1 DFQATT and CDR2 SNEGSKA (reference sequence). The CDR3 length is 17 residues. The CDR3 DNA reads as TGCAGTGCCACCCGGGGGGGACTAGCGGGGAGTTATAATGAGCAGTTCTTC. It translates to CSATRGGLAGSYNEQFF.

The CDR3, as DNA: TGCAGTGCTATCCTTACAAGCGGGGATTTTTACGAGCAGTACTTC. It codes for CSAILTSGDFYEQYF. The gene calls are TRBV20-1 and TRBJ2-7; 7 bases line up with TRBD2. J lost 4 bases, V lost 4 bases, and 13 bases had no gene match. The CDR3 covers 15 residues. Per germline, CDR1 DFQATT and CDR2 SNEGSKA (reference sequence).

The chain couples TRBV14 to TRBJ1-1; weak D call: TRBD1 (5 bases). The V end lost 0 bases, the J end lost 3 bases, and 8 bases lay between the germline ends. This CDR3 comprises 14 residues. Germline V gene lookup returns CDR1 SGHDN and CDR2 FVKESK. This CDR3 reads CASSQDGGYTEAFF. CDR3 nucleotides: TGTGCCAGCAGCCAAGATGGGGGGTACACTGAAGCTTTCTTT.

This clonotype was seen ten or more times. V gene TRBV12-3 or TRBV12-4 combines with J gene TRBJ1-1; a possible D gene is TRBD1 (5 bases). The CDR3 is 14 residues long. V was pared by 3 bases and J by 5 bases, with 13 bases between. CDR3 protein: CASSFGARGTEAFF. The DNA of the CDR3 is TGTGCCAGCAGTTTCGGGGCGCGGGGAACTGAAGCTTTCTTT.

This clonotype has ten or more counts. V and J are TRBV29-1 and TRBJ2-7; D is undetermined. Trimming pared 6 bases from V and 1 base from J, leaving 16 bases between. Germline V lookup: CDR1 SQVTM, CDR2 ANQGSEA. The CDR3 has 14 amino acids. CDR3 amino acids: CSVDDRTVSYEQYF. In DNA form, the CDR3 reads TGCAGCGTCGACGATAGGACCGTATCCTACGAGCAGTACTTC.

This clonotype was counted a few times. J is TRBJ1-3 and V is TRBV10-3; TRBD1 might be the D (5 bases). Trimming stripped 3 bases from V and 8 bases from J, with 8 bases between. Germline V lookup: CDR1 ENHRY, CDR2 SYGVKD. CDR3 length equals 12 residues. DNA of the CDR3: TGTGCCATCAGTGACGGGGGTCACACCATATATTTT. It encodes CAISDGGHTIYF.

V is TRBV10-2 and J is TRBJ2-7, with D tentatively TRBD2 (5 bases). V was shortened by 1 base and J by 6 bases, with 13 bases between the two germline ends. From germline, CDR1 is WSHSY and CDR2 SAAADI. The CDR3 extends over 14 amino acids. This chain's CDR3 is CASSEFVGVGEQYV. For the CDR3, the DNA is TGCGCCAGCAGTGAGTTCGTGGGAGTCGGCGAGCAGTACGTC.

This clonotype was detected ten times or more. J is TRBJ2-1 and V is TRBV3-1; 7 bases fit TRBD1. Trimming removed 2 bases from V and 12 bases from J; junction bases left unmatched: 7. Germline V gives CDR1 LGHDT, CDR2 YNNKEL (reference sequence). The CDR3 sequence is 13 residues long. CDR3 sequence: CASSQTQAGGQFF. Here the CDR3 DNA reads TGTGCCAGCAGCCAAACCCAGGCAGGGGGGCAGTTCTTC.

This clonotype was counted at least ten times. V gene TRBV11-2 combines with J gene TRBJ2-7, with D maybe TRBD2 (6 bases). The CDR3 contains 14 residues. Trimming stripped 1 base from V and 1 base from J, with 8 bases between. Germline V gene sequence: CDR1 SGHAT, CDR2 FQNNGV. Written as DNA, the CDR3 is TGTGCCAGCAGCTTAGCGGGAGAATCCTACGAGCAGTACTTC. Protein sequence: CASSLAGESYEQYF. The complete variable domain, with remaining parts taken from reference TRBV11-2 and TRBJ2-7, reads EAGVAQSPRYKIIEKRQSVAFWCNPISGHATLYWYQQILGQGPKLLIQFQNNGVVDDSQLPKDRFSAERLKGVDSTLKIQPAKLEDSAVYLCASSLAGESYEQYFGPGTRLTVT.

CDR3: CAIISGQGGTEAFF. The CDR3, as DNA: TGTGCCATCATATCGGGACAGGGGGGGACTGAAGCTTTCTTT. V and J are TRBV10-3 and TRBJ1-1, with 11 bases aligning to TRBD1. The CDR3 has 14 amino acids. Trimming removed 7 bases from V and 5 bases from J; junction bases left unmatched: 6. Germline CDR1 and CDR2: ENHRY and SYGVKD.

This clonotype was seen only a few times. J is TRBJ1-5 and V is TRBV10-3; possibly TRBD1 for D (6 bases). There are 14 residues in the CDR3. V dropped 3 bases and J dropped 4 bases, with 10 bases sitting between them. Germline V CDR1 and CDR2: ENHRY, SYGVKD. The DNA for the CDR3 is TGTGCCATCAGTGACTCGGGGGCAAATCAGCCCCAGCATTTT. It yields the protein CAISDSGANQPQHF.

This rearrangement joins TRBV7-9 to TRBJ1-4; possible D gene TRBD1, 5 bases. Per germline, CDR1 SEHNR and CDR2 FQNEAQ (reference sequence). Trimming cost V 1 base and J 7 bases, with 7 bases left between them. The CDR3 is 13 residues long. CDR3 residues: CASSLEGTEKLFF. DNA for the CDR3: TGTGCCAGCAGCTTAGAAGGGACTGAAAAACTGTTTTTT.

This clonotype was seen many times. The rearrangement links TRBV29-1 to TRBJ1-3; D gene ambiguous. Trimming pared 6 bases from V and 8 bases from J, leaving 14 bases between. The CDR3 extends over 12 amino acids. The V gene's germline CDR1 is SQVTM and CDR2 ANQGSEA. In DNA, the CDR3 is TGCAGCGTCGCCCCGAAGGCGGACACCATATATTTT. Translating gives CSVAPKADTIYF.

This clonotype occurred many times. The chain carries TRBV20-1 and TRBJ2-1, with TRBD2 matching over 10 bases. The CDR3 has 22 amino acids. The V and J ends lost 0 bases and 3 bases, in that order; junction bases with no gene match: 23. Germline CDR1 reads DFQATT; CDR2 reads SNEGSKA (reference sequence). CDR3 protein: CSARESKRTGRKREGLYNEQFF. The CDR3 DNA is TGCAGTGCTAGAGAGTCCAAAAGGACAGGACGGAAGCGGGAGGGACTCTACAATGAGCAGTTCTTC.

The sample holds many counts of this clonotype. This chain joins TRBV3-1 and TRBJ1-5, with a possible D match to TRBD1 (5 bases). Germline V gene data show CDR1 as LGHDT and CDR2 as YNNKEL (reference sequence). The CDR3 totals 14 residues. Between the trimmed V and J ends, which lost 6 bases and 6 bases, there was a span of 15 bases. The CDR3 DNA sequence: TGTGCCAGCAGTTTCACGGGGGGACGTCAGCCCCAGCATTTT. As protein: CASSFTGGRQPQHF.

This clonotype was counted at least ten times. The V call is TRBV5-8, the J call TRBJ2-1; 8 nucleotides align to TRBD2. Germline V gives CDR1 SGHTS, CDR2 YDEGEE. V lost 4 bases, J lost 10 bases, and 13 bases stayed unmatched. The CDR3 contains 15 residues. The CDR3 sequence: CASSLYSGTPGEQFF. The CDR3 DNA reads TGTGCCAGCAGCCTGTATAGCGGGACGCCGGGAGAGCAGTTCTTC.

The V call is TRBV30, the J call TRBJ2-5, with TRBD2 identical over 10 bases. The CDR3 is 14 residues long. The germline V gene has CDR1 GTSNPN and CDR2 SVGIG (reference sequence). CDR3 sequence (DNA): TGTGTATCCTCTAGCGGGAGATCGTGGGAGACCCAGTACTTC. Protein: CVSSSGRSWETQYF.

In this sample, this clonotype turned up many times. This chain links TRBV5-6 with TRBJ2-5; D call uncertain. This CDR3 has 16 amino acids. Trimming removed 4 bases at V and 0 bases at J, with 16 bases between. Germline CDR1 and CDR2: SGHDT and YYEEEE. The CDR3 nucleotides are TGTGCCAGCAGCACCTATCTCGGACGGGACCAAGAGACCCAGTACTTC. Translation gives CASSTYLGRDQETQYF.

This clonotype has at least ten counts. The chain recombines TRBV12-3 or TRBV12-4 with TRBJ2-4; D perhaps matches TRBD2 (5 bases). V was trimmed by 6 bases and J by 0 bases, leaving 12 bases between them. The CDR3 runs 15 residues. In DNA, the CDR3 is TGTGCCAGCAGCTCGCATGGACTAGCCAAAAACATTCAGTACTTC. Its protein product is CASSSHGLAKNIQYF.

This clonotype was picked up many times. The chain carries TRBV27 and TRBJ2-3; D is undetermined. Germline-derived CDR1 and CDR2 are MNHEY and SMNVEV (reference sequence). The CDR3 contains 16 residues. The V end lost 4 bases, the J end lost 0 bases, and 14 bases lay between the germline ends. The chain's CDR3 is CASSSILVESTDTQYF. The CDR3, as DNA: TGTGCCAGCAGTTCGATTTTGGTGGAGAGCACAGATACGCAGTATTTT.

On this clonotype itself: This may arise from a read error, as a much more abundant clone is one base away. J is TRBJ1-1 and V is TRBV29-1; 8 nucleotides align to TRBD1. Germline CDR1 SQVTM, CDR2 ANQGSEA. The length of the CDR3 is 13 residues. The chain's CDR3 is CSVMTGDYTKAFF. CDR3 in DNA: TGCAGCGTAATGACAGGGGATTACACTAAAGCTTTCTTT.

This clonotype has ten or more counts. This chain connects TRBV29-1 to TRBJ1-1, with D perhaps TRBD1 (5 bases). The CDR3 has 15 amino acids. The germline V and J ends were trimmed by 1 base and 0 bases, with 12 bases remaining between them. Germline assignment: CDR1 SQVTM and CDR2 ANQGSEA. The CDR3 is CSVEVPGPMNTEAFF. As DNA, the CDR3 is TGCAGCGTTGAAGTCCCGGGACCCATGAACACTGAAGCTTTCTTT.

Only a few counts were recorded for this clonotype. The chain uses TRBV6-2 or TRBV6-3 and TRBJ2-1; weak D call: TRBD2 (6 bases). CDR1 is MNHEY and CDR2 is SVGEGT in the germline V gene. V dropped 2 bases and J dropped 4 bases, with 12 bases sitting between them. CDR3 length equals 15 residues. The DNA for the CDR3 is TGTGCCAGCAGTTACGAGGCTAGCGCATACAATGAGCAGTTCTTC. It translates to CASSYEASAYNEQFF.